This entry concerns a single T cell receptor (beta chain). Its antigen is not known. The assay was immunoSEQ multiplex PCR, and TCRdb's table has in-frame clones only and misses some. The repertoire includes approximately 24,000 clones, about 84% of them detected once, and 8.5% to 10% sits in the top ten. These data belong to a study of T cells in localized non-small cell lung cancer. Study-wide findings and caveats: Blood T cell density predicted longer survival; adjacent-lung clonality, shorter. The tumor had only one region sequenced, so heterogeneity remains possible. Highest T cell clonality was seen in uninvolved adjacent lung, surpassing that measured in tumor. Adjacent lung exhibited a median of about 57 among the 100 most abundant tumor clones.

The CDR3 sequence is 12 residues long. Germline V gene lookup returns CDR1 LNHNV and CDR2 YYDKDF (reference sequence). Trimming left V 3 bases short and J 11 bases short, with 11 bases between. Material: peripheral blood, obtained before any cancer treatment. The chain links TRBV15 to TRBJ1-5, with D possibly being TRBD1 (5 bases). The TCR originated in a man between 40 and 70 years old with stage III squamous cell lung carcinoma. CDR3 region: CATSRGPEAQHF. The CDR3 DNA reads as TGTGCCACCAGCAGGGGGCCCGAGGCCCAGCATTTT.